This passage covers 15 T cell receptor beta chains from one sample sequenced in a study of T cell repertoires in cytomegalovirus infection. These TCRs are of unknown antigen specificity. TCRdb reprocessed the reads with MiXCR, giving one entry per CDR3 protein. The sample holds around 750,000 distinct CDR3 sequences, approximately 32% seen once. The material sequenced was cultured CD8+ T cells from PBMCs, taken from culture after CMV antigen stimulation. These receptors all come from a human donor in good health (CMV status not recorded). Some clones in this sample may be carry-over from other donors' samples.

The V and J genes are TRBV27 and TRBJ2-7, with D possibly being TRBD1 (6 bases). Germline lookup yields CDR1 MNHEY and CDR2 SMNVEV (reference sequence). The germline V and J ends were trimmed by 5 bases and 4 bases, with 12 bases remaining between them. The CDR3 covers 13 residues. In nucleotides, the CDR3 is TGTGCCAGCAGTCCAGGGGTCTATTACGAGCAGTACTTC. Its protein product is CASSPGVYYEQYF.

The chain combines TRBV6-2 or TRBV6-3 with TRBJ2-7; 7 bases match TRBD1. This CDR3 spans 13 amino acids. In germline, CDR1 is MNHEY, CDR2 SVGEGT. With 6 bases clipped from V and 6 bases from J, the junction kept 8 bases outside the gene matches. The chain's CDR3 is CASSHLGTAEQYV. The CDR3 DNA reads TGTGCCAGCAGCCACCTCGGGACAGCCGAGCAGTACGTC.

The chain recombines TRBV9 with TRBJ1-1; 10 positions agree with TRBD1. The V and J ends lost 3 bases and 1 base, in that order; junction bases with no gene match: 6. From germline, CDR1 is SGDLS and CDR2 YYNGEE. This CDR3 spans 16 amino acids. The CDR3 protein is CASSAWTGGPNTEAFF. The CDR3 nucleotides read TGTGCCAGCAGCGCATGGACAGGGGGACCGAACACTGAAGCTTTCTTT. Looking up the rest from reference TRBV9 and TRBJ1-1 gives the full variable domain: DSGVTQTPKHLITATGQRVTLRCSPRSGDLSVYWYQQSLDQGLQFLIQYYNGEERAKGNILERFSAQQFPDLHSELNLSSLELGDSALYFCASSAWTGGPNTEAFFGQGTRLTVV.

V is TRBV2 and J is TRBJ2-7, with TRBD1 as a possible D gene (6 bases). Per the germline V gene, CDR1 is SNHLY and CDR2 is FYNNEI. Trimming cost V 8 bases and J 5 bases, with 22 bases left between them. The CDR3 is made up of 15 amino acids. Here the CDR3 DNA reads TGTGCCAGCCTCGACGATCTTAGGGGGTGGGACGAGCAGTACTTC. Amino acid sequence: CASLDDLRGWDEQYF.

There are a few counts of this clonotype. V gene TRBV12-3 or TRBV12-4 combines with J gene TRBJ1-4, with D tentatively TRBD1 (5 bases). The ends were cut back, 4 bases at V and 5 bases at J, with 11 bases in the middle. This CDR3 is 14 amino acids long. The CDR3 DNA reads as TGTGCCAGCAGTTCGGGGCAAACCAATGAAAAACTGTTTTTT. Its translation: CASSSGQTNEKLFF.

The V call is TRBV2, the J call TRBJ1-1; D remains unclear. Trimming cost V 5 bases and J 1 base, with 17 bases left between them. The CDR3 is 16 amino acids. Germline V lookup: CDR1 SNHLY, CDR2 FYNNEI. CDR3: CASSSYTQAGNTEAFF. For the CDR3, the DNA is TGTGCCAGCAGTTCGTATACCCAAGCCGGGAACACTGAAGCTTTCTTT.

This clonotype was counted only a few times. The rearrangement uses TRBV12-3 or TRBV12-4 and TRBJ1-1; 8 nucleotides align to TRBD1. With 6 bases clipped from V and 2 bases from J, the junction kept 5 bases outside the gene matches. The CDR3 length is 14 residues. The CDR3, as DNA: TGTGCCAGCAGGGTCCAGGGGGCAAACACTGAAGCTTTCTTT. It encodes CASRVQGANTEAFF.

This clonotype was counted between two and nine times. V and J are TRBV4-3 and TRBJ2-1, with D possibly being TRBD2 (5 bases). Between the trimmed V and J ends, which lost 0 bases and 4 bases, there was a span of 13 bases. The CDR3 extends over 16 amino acids. Germline-derived CDR1 and CDR2 are LGHNA and YSLEER. The CDR3 is CASSQDPLDSYNEQFF. The DNA of the CDR3 is TGCGCCAGCAGCCAAGATCCTCTGGACTCGTACAATGAGCAGTTCTTC.

The chain combines TRBV28 with TRBJ2-5; 8 bases map to TRBD2. Germline V gene sequence: CDR1 MDHEN, CDR2 SYDVKM. Losses at the gene ends were 5 bases for V and 2 bases for J; bases not matched to a gene: 7. The CDR3 covers 15 residues. The CDR3 here is CASSDTPSGQETQYF. For the CDR3, the DNA is TGTGCCAGCAGTGACACCCCTAGCGGGCAAGAGACCCAGTACTTC. The variable domain in full, completed from reference TRBV28 and TRBJ2-5, reads DVKVTQSSRYLVKRTGEKVFLECVQDMDHENMFWYRQDPGLGLRLIYFSYDVKMKEKGDIPEGYSVSREKKERFSLILESASTNQTSMYLCASSDTPSGQETQYFGPGTRLLVL.

The chain uses TRBV6-8 and TRBJ2-5; D is uncertain. Trimming removed 8 bases from V and 5 bases from J, with 15 bases in between. CDR1 and CDR2 (germline): MNHGY, SAAAGT. CDR3 size: 13 residues. The CDR3 nucleotides are TGTGCCAGCTCTGCCCTCATGGCCGAGACCCAGTACTTC. Translating it yields CASSALMAETQYF.

Comment on this clonotype: A much larger clone sits a single nucleotide away, making a read error possible. The V gene is TRBV7-8, the J gene TRBJ2-7; no clear D gene. The CDR3 length is 13 residues. The ends were cut back, 4 bases at V and 7 bases at J, with 14 bases in the middle. The V gene's germline CDR1 is SGHVS and CDR2 FQNEAQ. This chain's CDR3 is CASSSEPLREQYF. CDR3 nucleotide sequence: TGTGCCAGCAGCTCCGAGCCACTTAGGGAGCAGTACTTC. Full variable domain (remainder filled in from reference TRBV7-8 and TRBJ2-7): GAGVSQSPRYKVAKRGQDVALRCDPISGHVSLFWYQQALGQGPEFLTYFQNEAQLDKSGLPSDRFFAERPEGSVSTLKIQRTQQEDSAVYLCASSSEPLREQYFGPGTRLTVT.

This chain links TRBV6-6 with TRBJ2-1; 7 bases align to TRBD2. The CDR3 has 11 amino acids. Germline V gene sequence: CDR1 MNHNY, CDR2 SVGAGI (reference sequence). Trimming cost V 8 bases and J 9 bases; bases outside gene matches: 4. The CDR3 DNA sequence: TGTGCCAGCTGGGAGGGAATTGAGCAGTTCTTC. As protein: CASWEGIEQFF.

This clonotype was detected ten times or more. The genes are TRBV7-8 and TRBJ2-1; the D call may be TRBD1 or TRBD2 (6 bases each). Germline CDR1 SGHVS, CDR2 FQNEAQ. This CDR3 spans 15 amino acids. V shed 2 bases and J shed 4 bases, with 12 bases lying between them. The CDR3 here is CASSLNGGYYNEQFF. Here the CDR3 DNA reads TGTGCCAGCAGCTTAAACGGGGGCTATTACAATGAGCAGTTCTTC.

This chain links TRBV3-1 with TRBJ1-6; D gene uncertain. V lost 2 bases and J lost 1, with 15 bases in between. This CDR3 region has 18 residues. The V gene's germline CDR1 is LGHDT and CDR2 YNNKEL (reference sequence). This chain's CDR3 is CASSQRIVKESYNSPLHF. The CDR3 region has the DNA TGTGCCAGCAGCCAACGAATTGTGAAGGAATCCTATAATTCACCCCTCCACTTT.

The V and J genes are TRBV20-1 and TRBJ2-3; 10 nucleotides align to TRBD2. The V gene end was trimmed by 3 bases and the J gene end by 1 base; junction bases not matched to a gene: 7. The CDR3 extends over 16 amino acids. From germline, CDR1 is DFQATT and CDR2 SNEGSKA (reference sequence). The CDR3 spells CSARNLAGARTDTQYF. The CDR3 nucleotides read TGCAGTGCTAGGAATCTAGCGGGGGCTCGCACAGATACGCAGTATTTT.